The present TCR beta chain was sequenced within a study of cytomegalovirus exposure and HLA in healthy donors. Study-wide background: Most genotyped donors, 65% to 90% of about 400, had Caucasian-associated genetic ancestry. Points from the study as a whole: Later analysis demonstrated an association between a missense DCLRE1C variant and TCR beta V- and J-gene trimming. In vitro assays verified that three CMV-associated chains recognized CMV antigens specifically. Most CMV-associated TCR beta chains were later found to appear HLA-restricted.

Trimming took off 7 bases at V and 0 bases at J, with 9 bases between the two ends. The CDR3 is 13 amino acids. CDR1 and CDR2 from the germline V gene are MGHDK and SYGVNS. The PCR had 60 Vbeta and 13 Jbeta primers. Sequenced by immunoSEQ multiplex PCR; TCRdb stores in-frame clones only, minus some. There are 250,000 to 350,000 clones in the sample; roughly 90% occur only once, and roughly 2.3% lies in the top ten. On this clone itself: Its cognate antigen is unknown.

The J gene is TRBJ1-2, the V gene TRBV25-1, with a possible D match to TRBD1 (6 bases). Sequencing was performed on PBMCs. This TCR derives from a woman aged 18-35 years in good health and CMV-seronegative. The CDR3 region has the DNA TGTGCCAGCAAGCAGGGGCCTAACTATGGCTACACCTTC. It encodes CASKQGPNYGYTF.